A single sample is the source of the 16 T cell receptor beta chains below, sequenced in a study of shared clonotypes between healthy human individuals (dated by TCRdb to 2020 to 2021). The library was obtained by the immunoSEQ multiplex PCR assay. TCRdb obtained this table from immuneACCESS and retained in-frame rearrangements with V and J assigned. These tables miss some clones; where compared with another copy, unresolved V genes account for less than half of the shortfall, and the remainder is unexplained. This sample holds about 490,000 clones; 65% to 80% were observed only once. In total, the top ten clones hold roughly 12% of the sample. The material sequenced was PBMCs. The receptors originated from a woman aged 40 to 50 in good health. Some clones in this sample may be carry-over from other donors' samples.

This rearrangement joins TRBV11-1 to TRBJ2-1; either TRBD1 or TRBD2 may supply D (5 bases each). Germline loops: CDR1 SGHAT, CDR2 FQDESV (reference sequence). The CDR3 has 16 residues. The V gene lost 6 bases and the J gene lost 5 bases, with 20 bases spanning the gap. Here the CDR3 reads CASRHREGSWDNEQFF. The CDR3 DNA reads TGTGCCAGCAGGCACAGAGAGGGGAGTTGGGACAATGAGCAGTTCTTC.

The rearrangement uses TRBV28 and TRBJ2-7, with 8 bases matching TRBD2. Germline V lookup: CDR1 MDHEN, CDR2 SYDVKM. Trimming cost V 7 bases and J 5 bases; bases outside gene matches: 7. The CDR3 is 13 amino acids. In DNA form, the CDR3 reads TGTGCCAGCACCCTCGGGGGGGTGGACGAGCAGTACTTC. This translates into CASTLGGVDEQYF.

The rearrangement uses TRBV28 and TRBJ2-7; 13 nucleotides agree with TRBD2. Trimming cost V 4 bases and J 4 bases; bases outside gene matches: 4. The CDR3 covers 15 residues. Germline lookup yields CDR1 MDHEN and CDR2 SYDVKM. Here the CDR3 DNA reads TGTGCCAGCAGTTCACCGACTAGCGGGAGGTACGAGCAGTACTTC. Translated, it gives CASSSPTSGRYEQYF. The full variable domain, its missing parts supplied by reference TRBV28 and TRBJ2-7, is DVKVTQSSRYLVKRTGEKVFLECVQDMDHENMFWYRQDPGLGLRLIYFSYDVKMKEKGDIPEGYSVSREKKERFSLILESASTNQTSMYLCASSSPTSGRYEQYFGPGTRLTVT.

This chain uses TRBV11-3 with TRBJ2-1; 8 bases fit TRBD2. Germline assignment: CDR1 SGHNT and CDR2 YENEEA. The CDR3 contains 15 residues. V lost 5 bases to trimming and J lost 5 bases; unmatched junction nucleotides: 8. CDR3 coding DNA: TGTGCCAGCAGCCCCGGGAGGGCCCTCGACAATGAGCAGTTCTTC. Its protein product is CASSPGRALDNEQFF.

The rearrangement links TRBV14 to TRBJ2-7; D is unclear. V was clipped by 6 bases and J by 3 bases, with 3 bases between them. CDR3 size: 10 residues. The germline gives CDR1 SGHDN, CDR2 FVKESK. In DNA, the CDR3 is TGTGCCAGCAGTAACTACGAGCAGTACTTC. Its translation is CASSNYEQYF.

The rearrangement joins TRBV28 to TRBJ2-2; 9 bases fit TRBD2. The length of the CDR3 is 15 residues. Germline V gene sequence: CDR1 MDHEN, CDR2 SYDVKM. Trimming removed 3 bases from V and 5 bases from J; junction bases left unmatched: 4. The CDR3 is CASSFSGSETGELFF. DNA of the CDR3: TGTGCCAGCAGTTTTAGCGGGAGCGAGACCGGGGAGCTGTTTTTT.

The rearrangement uses TRBV5-1 and TRBJ1-3, with D unclear. The CDR3 loop spans 14 amino acids. CDR1 and CDR2 from the germline V gene are SGHRS and YFSETQ. V lost 4 bases and J 0 bases, leaving 8 bases between the germline ends. CDR3 in amino acids: CASSPGSSGNTIYF. For the CDR3, the DNA is TGCGCCAGCAGCCCGGGGAGCTCTGGAAACACCATATATTTT.

This sequence joins TRBV28 and TRBJ1-4; no firm D call. Trimming pared 4 bases from V and 1 base from J, leaving 4 bases between. The CDR3 runs to 13 residues. CDR1 and CDR2 from the germline V gene are MDHEN and SYDVKM. CDR3 protein: CASSWVTNEKLFF. CDR3 DNA sequence: TGTGCCAGCAGTTGGGTAACTAATGAAAAACTGTTTTTT.

The rearrangement links TRBV30 to TRBJ2-1, with 7 bases identical to TRBD2. With 0 bases clipped from V and 3 bases from J, the junction kept 5 bases outside the gene matches. CDR1 and CDR2 from the germline V gene are GTSNPN and SVGIG (reference sequence). This CDR3 region has 15 residues. The CDR3 loop is CAWSVGGGLYNEQFF. CDR3 coding DNA: TGTGCCTGGAGTGTGGGGGGAGGGCTCTACAATGAGCAGTTCTTC.

In this sample, this clone turned up many times. V usage is TRBV2 and J usage is TRBJ2-1; 8 bases line up with TRBD2. This CDR3 is 15 amino acids long. Germline values: CDR1 SNHLY, CDR2 FYNNEI. Trimming cost V 6 bases and J 6 bases; bases outside gene matches: 10. The CDR3 reads CASRRAGGGSNEQFF. The CDR3 DNA sequence: TGTGCCAGCAGGCGTGCGGGGGGAGGGTCCAATGAGCAGTTCTTC. Drawing the rest from reference TRBV2 and TRBJ2-1, the complete variable domain is EPEVTQTPSHQVTQMGQEVILRCVPISNHLYFYWYRQILGQKVEFLVSFYNNEISEKSEIFDDQFSVERPDGSNFTLKIRSTKLEDSAMYFCASRRAGGGSNEQFFGPGTRLTVL.

This clone was recorded many times. The same CDR3 is also encoded by other DNA sequences in this sample. This chain uses TRBV28 with TRBJ2-7; TRBD2 agrees at 12 bases. From germline, CDR1 is MDHEN and CDR2 SYDVKM. This CDR3 has 13 residues. Germline trimming cut 6 bases from V and 6 bases from J; bases unmatched to any gene: 3. The CDR3 DNA follows: TGTGCCAGCAGACCGGGACTAGCGGGCGAGCAGTACTTC. Translated, it gives CASRPGLAGEQYF.

There are many counts of this clone. The chain carries TRBV5-8 and TRBJ1-1, with D maybe TRBD1 (5 bases). The CDR3 runs 14 residues. V was cut by 4 bases and J by 5 bases, with 15 bases left in between. In germline, CDR1 is SGHTS, CDR2 YDEGEE. DNA of the CDR3: TGTGCCAGCAGCCCTCGAGGGGCTTGGACTGAAGCTTTCTTT. Its translation: CASSPRGAWTEAFF.

The J gene is TRBJ1-3, the V gene TRBV5-8; D is unresolved. The ends were cut back, 0 bases at V and 2 bases at J, with 9 bases in the middle. Germline V gene data show CDR1 as SGHTS and CDR2 as YDEGEE. The CDR3 spans 15 residues. The CDR3 reads CASSLGPEPGNTIYF. In nucleotides, the CDR3 is TGTGCCAGCAGCTTGGGACCAGAGCCTGGAAACACCATATATTTT.

With regard to this clone: This probably arose from a read error, given a far larger clone one base away. The chain recombines TRBV4-1 with TRBJ2-7, with D hard to call. Germline values: CDR1 MGHRA, CDR2 YSYEKL. The germline V and J ends were trimmed by 1 base and 5 bases, with 9 bases remaining between them. CDR3 size: 13 residues. The CDR3 bases are TGCGCCAGCAGCCAAGTAGCTTACCACGAGCAGTACTTC. This gives the protein CASSQVAYHEQYF.

As regards this clone: As the CDR3 is not closed by the conserved phenylalanine or tryptophan, this likely results from a read error. Here the CDR3 reads CAWSARGINTEAFL. DNA for the CDR3: TGTGCCTGGAGTGCGAGAGGGATAAACACTGAAGCTTTCCTT. The rearrangement joins TRBV30 to TRBJ1-1, with D unclear. Germline assignment: CDR1 GTSNPN and CDR2 SVGIG (reference sequence). The CDR3 runs to 14 residues. With 1 base removed from V and 2 bases from J, the gap between germline ends came to 11 bases.

This clone was observed many times. The chain has TRBV15 and TRBJ2-3; D is tentatively TRBD1 or TRBD2 (5 bases each). Trimming removed 5 bases from V and 4 bases from J, with 13 bases in between. Germline-derived CDR1 and CDR2 are LNHNV and YYDKDF (reference sequence). The CDR3 sequence is 14 residues long. The CDR3 loop is CATSRGGEADTQYF. The CDR3 region has the DNA TGTGCCACCAGCCGTGGGGGAGAGGCAGATACGCAGTATTTT. Filled out from reference TRBV15 and TRBJ2-3, the complete variable domain reads DAMVIQNPRYQVTQFGKPVTLSCSQTLNHNVMYWYQQKSSQAPKLLFHYYDKDFNNEADTPDNFQSRRPNTSFCFLDIRSPGLGDTAMYLCATSRGGEADTQYFGPGTRLTVL.